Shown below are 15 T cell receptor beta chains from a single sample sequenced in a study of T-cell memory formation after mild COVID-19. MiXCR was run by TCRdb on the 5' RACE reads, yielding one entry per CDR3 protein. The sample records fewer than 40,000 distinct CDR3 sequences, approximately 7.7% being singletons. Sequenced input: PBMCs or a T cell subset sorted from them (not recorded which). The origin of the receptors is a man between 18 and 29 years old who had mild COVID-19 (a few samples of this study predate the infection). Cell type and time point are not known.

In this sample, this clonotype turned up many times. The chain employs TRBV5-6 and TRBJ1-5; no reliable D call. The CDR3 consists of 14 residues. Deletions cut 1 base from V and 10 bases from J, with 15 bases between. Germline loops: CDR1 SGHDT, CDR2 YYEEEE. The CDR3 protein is CASSLRRTLVPQHF. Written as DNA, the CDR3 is TGTGCCAGCAGCTTGCGACGGACTTTAGTACCCCAGCATTTT.

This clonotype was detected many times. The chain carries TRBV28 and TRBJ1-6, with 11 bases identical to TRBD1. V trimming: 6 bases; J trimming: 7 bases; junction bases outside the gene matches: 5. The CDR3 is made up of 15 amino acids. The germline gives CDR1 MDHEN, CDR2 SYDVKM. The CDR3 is CASRTGQGANSPLHF. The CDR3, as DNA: TGTGCCAGCAGGACCGGACAGGGGGCCAATTCACCCCTCCACTTT. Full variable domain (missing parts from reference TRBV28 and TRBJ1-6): DVKVTQSSRYLVKRTGEKVFLECVQDMDHENMFWYRQDPGLGLRLIYFSYDVKMKEKGDIPEGYSVSREKKERFSLILESASTNQTSMYLCASRTGQGANSPLHFGNGTRLTVT.

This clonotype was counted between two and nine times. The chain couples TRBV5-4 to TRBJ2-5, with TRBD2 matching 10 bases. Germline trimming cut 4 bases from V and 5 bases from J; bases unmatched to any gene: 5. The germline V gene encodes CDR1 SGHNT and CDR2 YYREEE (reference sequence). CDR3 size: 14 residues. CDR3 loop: CASSLAGVGETQYF. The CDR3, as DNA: TGTGCCAGCAGCCTAGCGGGGGTTGGGGAGACCCAGTACTTC.

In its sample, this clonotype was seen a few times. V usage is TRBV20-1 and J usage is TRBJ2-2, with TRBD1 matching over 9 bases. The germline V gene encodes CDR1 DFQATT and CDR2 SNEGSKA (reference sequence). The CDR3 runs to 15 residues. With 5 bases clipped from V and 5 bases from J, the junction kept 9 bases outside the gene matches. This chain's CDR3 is CSAAYRGRRTGELFF. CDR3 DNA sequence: TGCAGTGCTGCTTACAGGGGGCGGCGGACCGGGGAGCTGTTTTTT.

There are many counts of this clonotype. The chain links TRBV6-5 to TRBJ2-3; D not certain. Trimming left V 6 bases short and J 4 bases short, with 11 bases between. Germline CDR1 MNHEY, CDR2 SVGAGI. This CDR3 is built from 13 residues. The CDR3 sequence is CASSLLFADTQYF. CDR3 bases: TGTGCCAGCAGCCTCCTGTTCGCAGATACGCAGTATTTT.

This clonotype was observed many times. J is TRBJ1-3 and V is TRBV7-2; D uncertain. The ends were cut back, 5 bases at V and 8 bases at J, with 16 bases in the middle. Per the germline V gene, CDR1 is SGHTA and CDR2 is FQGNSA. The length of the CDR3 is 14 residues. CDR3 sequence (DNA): TGTGCCAGCAGCCCCGGGCCTTTAGCGGACACCATATATTTT. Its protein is CASSPGPLADTIYF.

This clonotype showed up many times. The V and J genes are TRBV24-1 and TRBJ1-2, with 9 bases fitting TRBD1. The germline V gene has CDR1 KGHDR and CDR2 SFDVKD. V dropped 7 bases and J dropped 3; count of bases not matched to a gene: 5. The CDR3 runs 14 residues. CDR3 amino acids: CATSPGDRDYGYTF. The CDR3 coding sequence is TGTGCCACCAGCCCTGGGGACAGGGACTATGGCTACACCTTC.

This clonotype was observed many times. The CDR3 spells CASSSGPYEQYV. The CDR3 DNA reads as TGTGCCAGCAGCTCAGGGCCCTACGAGCAGTACGTC. V is TRBV5-6 and J is TRBJ2-7; possible D gene TRBD1, 5 bases. The CDR3 totals 12 residues. Per the germline V gene, CDR1 is SGHDT and CDR2 is YYEEEE. V lost 3 bases, J lost 2 bases, and 6 bases lay in between.

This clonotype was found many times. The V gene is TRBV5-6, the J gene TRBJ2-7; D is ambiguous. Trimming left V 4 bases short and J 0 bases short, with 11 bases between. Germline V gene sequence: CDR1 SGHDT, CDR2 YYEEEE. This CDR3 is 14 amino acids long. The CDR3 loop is CASSPLGISYEQYF. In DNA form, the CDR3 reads TGTGCCAGCAGCCCCCTAGGGATCTCCTACGAGCAGTACTTC.

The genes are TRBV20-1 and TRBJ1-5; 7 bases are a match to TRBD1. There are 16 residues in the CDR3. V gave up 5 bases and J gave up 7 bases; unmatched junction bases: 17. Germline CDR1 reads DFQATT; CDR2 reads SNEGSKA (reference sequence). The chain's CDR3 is CSAAGRQGGRGQPQHF. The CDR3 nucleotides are TGCAGTGCTGCGGGAAGACAGGGAGGACGAGGGCAGCCCCAGCATTTT.

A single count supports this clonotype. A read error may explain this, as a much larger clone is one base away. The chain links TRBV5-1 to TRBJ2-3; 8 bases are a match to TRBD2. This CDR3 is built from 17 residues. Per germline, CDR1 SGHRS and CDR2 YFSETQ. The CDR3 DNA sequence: TGCGCCATCAGCTTGGGGGGTAGCGGGGATTTCACAGATACGCAGTATTTT. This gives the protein CAISLGGSGDFTDTQYF.

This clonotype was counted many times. CDR3 amino acids: CASSLPTGADIAKNIQYF. For the CDR3, the DNA is TGTGCCAGCAGTTTACCGACAGGGGCGGATATAGCCAAAAACATTCAGTACTTC. The V call is TRBV12-3 or TRBV12-4, the J call TRBJ2-4; the match to TRBD1 covers 8 bases. The CDR3 is made up of 18 amino acids. Trimming cost V 2 bases and J 0 bases; bases outside gene matches: 9.

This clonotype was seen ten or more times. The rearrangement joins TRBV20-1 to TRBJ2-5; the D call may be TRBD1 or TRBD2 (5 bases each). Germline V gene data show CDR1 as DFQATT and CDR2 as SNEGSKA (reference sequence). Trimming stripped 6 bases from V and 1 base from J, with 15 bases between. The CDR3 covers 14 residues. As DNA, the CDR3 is TGCAGTGCCGACCCGGGACGGACCCAAGAGACCCAGTACTTC. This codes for CSADPGRTQETQYF.

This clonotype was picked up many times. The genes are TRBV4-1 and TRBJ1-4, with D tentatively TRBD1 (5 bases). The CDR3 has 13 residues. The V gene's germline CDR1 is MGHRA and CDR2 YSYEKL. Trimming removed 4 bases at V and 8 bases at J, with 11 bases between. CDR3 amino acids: CASSLGGAEKLFF. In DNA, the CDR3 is TGCGCCAGCAGCCTGGGGGGAGCGGAAAAACTGTTTTTT.

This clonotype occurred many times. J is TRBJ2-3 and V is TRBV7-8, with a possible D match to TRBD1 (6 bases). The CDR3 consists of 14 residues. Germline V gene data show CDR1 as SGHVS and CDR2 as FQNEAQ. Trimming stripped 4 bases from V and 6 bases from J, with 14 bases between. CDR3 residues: CASSYRTVRDTQYF. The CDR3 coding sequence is TGTGCCAGCAGCTATCGGACAGTTCGGGATACGCAGTATTTT. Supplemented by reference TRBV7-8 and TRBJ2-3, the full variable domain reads GAGVSQSPRYKVAKRGQDVALRCDPISGHVSLFWYQQALGQGPEFLTYFQNEAQLDKSGLPSDRFFAERPEGSVSTLKIQRTQQEDSAVYLCASSYRTVRDTQYFGPGTRLTVL.